One and the same sample provided the 18 T cell receptor beta chains below, sequenced in a study of response to subunit inactivated influenza vaccine. TCRdb independently ran MiXCR on the RT-PCR reads; one entry per CDR3 protein. This sample has fewer than 700,000 distinct CDR3 sequences; roughly 13% occur once, and the top ten carry around 12%. This material consisted of PBMCs from blood, taken 45 days after vaccination. The receptor set was obtained from a man aged 45-65 years who received an inactivated influenza vaccine.

This clonotype was seen more than once but under ten times. CDR3 amino acids: CSAMAATDTQYF. The CDR3 bases are TGCAGTGCTATGGCAGCCACAGATACGCAGTATTTT. The chain couples TRBV20-1 to TRBJ2-3, with no clear D. V lost 4 bases, J lost 2 bases, and 7 bases lay in between. This CDR3 has 12 residues. The germline V gene encodes CDR1 DFQATT and CDR2 SNEGSKA (reference sequence).

The chain couples TRBV3-1 to TRBJ1-1; D is unresolved. Germline V CDR1 and CDR2: LGHDT, YNNKEL (reference sequence). Trimming took off 4 bases at V and 5 bases at J, with 17 bases between the two ends. The CDR3 is 15 residues long. The CDR3 sequence: CASSPGGPRKTEAFF. In DNA form, the CDR3 reads TGTGCCAGCAGCCCCGGAGGACCACGTAAAACTGAAGCTTTCTTT. Supplemented by reference TRBV3-1 and TRBJ1-1, the full variable domain reads DTAVSQTPKYLVTQMGNDKSIKCEQNLGHDTMYWYKQDSKKFLKIMFSYNNKELIINETVPNRFSPKSPDKAHLNLHINSLELGDSAVYFCASSPGGPRKTEAFFGQGTRLTVV.

The chain employs TRBV15 and TRBJ1-1; TRBD1 agrees at 10 bases. Losses at the gene ends were 1 base for V and 5 bases for J; bases not matched to a gene: 13. Germline assignment: CDR1 LNHNV and CDR2 YYDKDF (reference sequence). This CDR3 has 18 residues. Written as DNA, the CDR3 is TGTGCCACCAGCAGAGCAGGGAGAGGCCCGGACAGGGGGACTGAAGCTTTCTTT. Translated, it gives CATSRAGRGPDRGTEAFF. Variable domain in full (rest from reference TRBV15 and TRBJ1-1): DAMVIQNPRYQVTQFGKPVTLSCSQTLNHNVMYWYQQKSSQAPKLLFHYYDKDFNNEADTPDNFQSRRPNTSFCFLDIRSPGLGDTAMYLCATSRAGRGPDRGTEAFFGQGTRLTVV.

This clonotype showed up just a few times. This chain connects TRBV20-1 to TRBJ1-5, with D possibly being TRBD1 (6 bases). V lost 3 bases to trimming and J lost 0 bases, with 15 bases between them. CDR3 size: 16 residues. CDR1 and CDR2 from the germline V gene are DFQATT and SNEGSKA (reference sequence). The CDR3, as DNA: TGCAGTGCTAGGCCGGGACAAAGTCTTAGCAATCAGCCCCAGCATTTT. Protein: CSARPGQSLSNQPQHF.

This sequence joins TRBV12-3 or TRBV12-4 and TRBJ2-7, with D possibly matching TRBD1 (6 bases). The CDR3 consists of 14 residues. Trimming cost V 1 base and J 6 bases, with 13 bases left between them. The CDR3 is CASSLEYGTSEQYF. The CDR3 DNA follows: TGTGCCAGCAGTTTAGAGTACGGGACAAGCGAGCAGTACTTC.

In this sample, this clonotype turned up a few times. V and J are TRBV7-3 and TRBJ2-6; D perhaps matches TRBD2 (7 bases). Germline lookup yields CDR1 SGHTA and CDR2 FQGTGA. This CDR3 has 18 residues. Trimming took 1 base from V and 0 from J, leaving 13 bases between them. CDR3 sequence (DNA): TGTGCCAGCAGCTTAAGGGGGGGCAGGAGCTCTGGGGCCAACGTCCTGACTTTC. Encoded protein: CASSLRGGRSSGANVLTF.

This clonotype has a handful of counts. This chain links TRBV4-3 with TRBJ2-1; D unclear. The CDR3 has 13 residues. The germline CDR1 and CDR2 sequences are LGHNA and YSLEER. Trimming pared 1 base from V and 8 bases from J, leaving 9 bases between. The CDR3 coding sequence is TGCGCCAGCAGCCAAGGACTCGCCCATGAGCAGTTCTTC. Translation gives CASSQGLAHEQFF.

This clonotype was seen more than once but under ten times. The chain employs TRBV20-1 and TRBJ1-2; possibly TRBD1 for D (5 bases). The CDR3 spans 14 residues. Trimming left V 3 bases short and J 1 base short, with 12 bases between. Germline V gene sequence: CDR1 DFQATT, CDR2 SNEGSKA (reference sequence). The CDR3 here is CSARQGAFNYGYTF. CDR3 nucleotide sequence: TGCAGTGCTAGGCAAGGGGCCTTTAACTATGGCTACACCTTC.

CDR3 in DNA: TGCAGTGCTAGAGACGCCTTTGCGGGGGGTTTGTATGAGCAGTTCTTC. It specifies CSARDAFAGGLYEQFF. The V and J genes are TRBV20-1 and TRBJ2-1; 8 bases map to TRBD2. Germline V lookup: CDR1 DFQATT, CDR2 SNEGSKA (reference sequence). The V and J ends lost 0 bases and 8 bases, in that order; junction bases with no gene match: 12. The CDR3 runs to 16 residues.

This clonotype was picked up many times. This chain uses TRBV28 with TRBJ2-2, with TRBD1 as a possible D gene (6 bases). CDR3 length equals 15 residues. The V end was cut by 7 bases, the J end by 2 bases, with 14 bases between. Germline-derived CDR1 and CDR2 are MDHEN and SYDVKM. CDR3 bases: TGTGCCAGCAAGGAACAGGGTCTTAACACCGGGGAGCTGTTTTTT. As protein: CASKEQGLNTGELFF.

This clonotype was seen a handful of times. V is TRBV29-1 and J is TRBJ2-5, with D perhaps matching TRBD1 (5 bases). Germline V gene sequence: CDR1 SQVTM, CDR2 ANQGSEA. The length of the CDR3 is 12 residues. The ends were cut back, 3 bases at V and 4 bases at J, with 9 bases in the middle. CDR3 in DNA: TGCAGCGTTGACCGTCAGGGAGAGACCCAGTACTTC. It yields the protein CSVDRQGETQYF.

The V and J genes are TRBV11-2 and TRBJ2-7, with TRBD2 matching over 16 bases. V dropped 5 bases and J dropped 2; count of bases not matched to a gene: 9. Germline V CDR1 and CDR2: SGHAT, FQNNGV. This CDR3 has 18 amino acids. Here the CDR3 reads CASSRRPGTSGRAYEQYF. The DNA for the CDR3 is TGTGCCAGCAGCCGCCGTCCTGGGACTAGCGGGAGGGCCTACGAGCAGTACTTC. Complete variable domain (other parts from reference TRBV11-2 and TRBJ2-7): EAGVAQSPRYKIIEKRQSVAFWCNPISGHATLYWYQQILGQGPKLLIQFQNNGVVDDSQLPKDRFSAERLKGVDSTLKIQPAKLEDSAVYLCASSRRPGTSGRAYEQYFGPGTRLTVT.

The chain combines TRBV2 with TRBJ2-1; D call uncertain. Germline V gene lookup returns CDR1 SNHLY and CDR2 FYNNEI. The CDR3 is 11 residues long. Trimming shortened V by 3 bases and J by 11 bases, and 8 bases separated the two germline ends. CDR3 in DNA: TGTGCCAGCAGTGAGGCTTATAAGCAGTTCTTC. It is translated as CASSEAYKQFF.

This clonotype has just a few counts. The chain links TRBV20-1 to TRBJ2-3; D remains ambiguous. Between the trimmed V and J ends, which lost 0 bases and 4 bases, there was a span of 8 bases. The CDR3 length is 13 residues. Germline V gene sequence: CDR1 DFQATT, CDR2 SNEGSKA (reference sequence). Here the CDR3 DNA reads TGCAGTGCTAGAGACCCCTCGGCAGATACGCAGTATTTT. This encodes CSARDPSADTQYF.

This clonotype occurred a few times. V gene TRBV4-2 combines with J gene TRBJ1-5, with 8 bases fitting TRBD1. Trimming at V came to 0 bases and at J to 5 bases, leaving 3 bases not matched to a gene. The germline V gene encodes CDR1 LGHNA and CDR2 YNFKEQ. This CDR3 has 15 residues. The CDR3 DNA sequence: TGTGCCAGCAGCCAAGATTCAGGGGGCGATCAGCCCCAGCATTTT. Translation: CASSQDSGGDQPQHF.

At least ten counts were recorded for this clonotype. This chain connects TRBV27 to TRBJ1-4; 11 nucleotides align to TRBD1. After removal of 6 bases from V and 11 bases from J, the junction contained 8 bases not matched to a gene. This CDR3 spans 14 amino acids. Germline CDR1 MNHEY, CDR2 SMNVEV (reference sequence). Here the CDR3 DNA reads TGTGCCAGCAGGATACTACGGGACAGGGGGAAACTGTTTTTT. Amino acid sequence: CASRILRDRGKLFF.

V is TRBV14 and J is TRBJ2-5; possible D gene TRBD2, 5 bases. Trimming took 6 bases from V and 0 from J, leaving 14 bases between them. This CDR3 region has 15 residues. Germline CDR1 SGHDN, CDR2 FVKESK. The chain's CDR3 is CASRPTGRNQETQYF. CDR3 coding DNA: TGTGCCAGCAGACCTACGGGGAGAAACCAAGAGACCCAGTACTTC.

The V and J genes are TRBV20-1 and TRBJ1-1; possibly TRBD1 for D (6 bases). The CDR3 covers 14 residues. Germline CDR1 is DFQATT and CDR2 is SNEGSKA (reference sequence). Trimming cost V 5 bases and J 3 bases, with 16 bases left between them. CDR3: CSAFRQARDTEAFF. DNA of the CDR3: TGCAGTGCTTTCAGACAGGCGAGGGACACTGAAGCTTTCTTT.